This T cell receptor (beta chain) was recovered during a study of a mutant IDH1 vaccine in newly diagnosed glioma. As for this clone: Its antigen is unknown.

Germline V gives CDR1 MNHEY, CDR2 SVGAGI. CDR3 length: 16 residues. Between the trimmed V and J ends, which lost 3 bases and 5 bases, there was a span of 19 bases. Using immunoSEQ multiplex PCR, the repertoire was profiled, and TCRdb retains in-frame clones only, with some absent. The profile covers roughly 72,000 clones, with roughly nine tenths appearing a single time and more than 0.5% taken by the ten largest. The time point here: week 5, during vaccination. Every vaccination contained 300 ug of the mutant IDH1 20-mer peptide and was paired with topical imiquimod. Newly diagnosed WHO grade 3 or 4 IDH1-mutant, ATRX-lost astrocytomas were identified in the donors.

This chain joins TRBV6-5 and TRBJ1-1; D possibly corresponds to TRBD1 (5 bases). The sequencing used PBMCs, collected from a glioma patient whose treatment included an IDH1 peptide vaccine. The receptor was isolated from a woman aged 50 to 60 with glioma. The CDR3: CASSYSRDQRGTEAFF. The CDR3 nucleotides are TGTGCCAGCAGTTATTCGAGGGACCAGCGCGGGACTGAAGCTTTCTTT.